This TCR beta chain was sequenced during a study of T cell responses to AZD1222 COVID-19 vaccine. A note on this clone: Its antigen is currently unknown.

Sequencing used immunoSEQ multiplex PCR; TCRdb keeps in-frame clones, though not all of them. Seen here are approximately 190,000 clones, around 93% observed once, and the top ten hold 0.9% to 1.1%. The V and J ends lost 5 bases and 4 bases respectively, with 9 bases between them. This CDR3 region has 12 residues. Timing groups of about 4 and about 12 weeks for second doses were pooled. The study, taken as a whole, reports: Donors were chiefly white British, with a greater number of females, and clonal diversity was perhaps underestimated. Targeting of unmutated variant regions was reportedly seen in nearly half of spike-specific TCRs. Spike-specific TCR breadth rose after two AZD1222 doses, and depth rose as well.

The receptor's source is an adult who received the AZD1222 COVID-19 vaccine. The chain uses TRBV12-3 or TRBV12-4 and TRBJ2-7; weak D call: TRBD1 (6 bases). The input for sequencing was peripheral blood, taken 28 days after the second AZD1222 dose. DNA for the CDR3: TGTGCCAGCAGTCCAGGGGTTTACGAGCAGTACTTC. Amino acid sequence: CASSPGVYEQYF.